Listed below are T cell receptor beta chains from one sample, sequenced in a study of control samples from healthy donors and cancer patients. Produced via immunoSEQ multiplex PCR; TCRdb's table is partial and in-frame only. This sample has just over 150,000 clones, with approximately 90% found just once. The specimen was blood. These receptors originate from a man aged 25-45 years in good health. CDR3s include the opening cysteine and the closing phenylalanine or tryptophan. Each record gives: J gene, D gene, clone size, V gene, CDR3 protein, CDR3 DNA. The D gene is left open where the match is weak. Some rows have no size entry. The others give once, few or many, or a class for an expanded clone.

J gene: TRBJ2-1; D gene: TRBD1; clone size: few; V gene: TRBV7-6; CDR3 protein: CASSLRSGTGYNEQFF; CDR3 DNA: TGTGCCAGCAGCCTACGTTCCGGGACAGGGTACAATGAGCAGTTCTTC
J gene: TRBJ1-2; D gene: TRBD1; clone size: -; V gene: TRBV5-4; CDR3 protein: CASIRGQGAIGDYGYTF; CDR3 DNA: TGTGCCAGCATCCGAGGACAGGGGGCGATTGGGGACTATGGCTACACCTTC
J gene: TRBJ1-6; D gene: TRBD1; clone size: -; V gene: TRBV7-3; CDR3 protein: CASSLNPSTGGTSPLHF; CDR3 DNA: TGTGCCAGCAGCTTAAACCCCTCAACAGGGGGGACTTCACCCCTCCACTTT
J gene: TRBJ2-1; D gene: TRBD1; clone size: -; V gene: TRBV15; CDR3 protein: CATSRGDEGAVEQFF; CDR3 DNA: TGTGCCACCAGCAGAGGAGACGAGGGGGCAGTTGAGCAGTTCTTC
J gene: TRBJ1-2; D gene: -; clone size: once; V gene: TRBV7-9; CDR3 protein: CASSSTQGWNGYTF; CDR3 DNA: TGTGCCAGCAGCTCGACTCAGGGTTGGAACGGCTACACCTTC
J gene: TRBJ1-5; D gene: TRBD1; clone size: -; V gene: TRBV6-5; CDR3 protein: CASTGGSNQPQHF; CDR3 DNA: TGTGCCAGCACAGGGGGGAGCAATCAGCCCCAGCATTTT
J gene: TRBJ1-3; D gene: -; clone size: -; V gene: TRBV9; CDR3 protein: CASSVGDGDTIYF; CDR3 DNA: TGTGCCAGCAGCGTAGGTGATGGAGACACCATATATTTT
J gene: TRBJ1-1; D gene: -; clone size: few; V gene: TRBV6-5; CDR3 protein: CATSDVSANQAFF; CDR3 DNA: TGTGCCACCTCAGATGTTTCGGCAAATCAGGCTTTCTTT
J gene: TRBJ2-3; D gene: -; clone size: few; V gene: TRBV9; CDR3 protein: CASSVGESGVTDTQYF; CDR3 DNA: TGTGCCAGCAGCGTAGGAGAAAGCGGAGTCACAGATACGCAGTATTTT
J gene: TRBJ2-1; D gene: -; clone size: -; V gene: TRBV12-1; CDR3 protein: CASSFNRQFF; CDR3 DNA: TGTGCCAGCAGCTTCAACCGTCAGTTCTTC
J gene: TRBJ2-5; D gene: -; clone size: -; V gene: TRBV18; CDR3 protein: CASSPPEPQETQYF; CDR3 DNA: TGTGCCAGCTCACCACCGGAACCCCAAGAGACCCAGTACTTC
J gene: TRBJ2-1; D gene: -; clone size: -; V gene: TRBV25-1; CDR3 protein: CASSGPKSSYNEQFF; CDR3 DNA: TGTGCCAGCAGTGGACCTAAGAGCTCCTACAATGAGCAGTTCTTC
J gene: TRBJ1-2; D gene: TRBD1; clone size: -; V gene: TRBV27; CDR3 protein: CASISTGGGYTF; CDR3 DNA: TGTGCCAGCATTTCTACAGGGGGCGGCTACACCTTC
J gene: TRBJ1-1; D gene: -; clone size: once; V gene: TRBV2; CDR3 protein: CASLHANTEAFF; CDR3 DNA: TGTGCCAGCTTACACGCTAACACTGAAGCTTTCTTT
J gene: TRBJ1-5; D gene: -; clone size: once; V gene: TRBV3-1/TRBV3-2; CDR3 protein: CASSQGGNQPQHF; CDR3 DNA: TGTGCCAGCAGCCAAGGAGGGAACCAGCCCCAGCATTTT
J gene: TRBJ1-1; D gene: TRBD1; clone size: -; V gene: TRBV7-3; CDR3 protein: CASSPGTGYTEAFF; CDR3 DNA: TGTGCCAGCAGTCCCGGGACAGGGTACACTGAAGCTTTCTTT
J gene: TRBJ2-1; D gene: TRBD2; clone size: -; V gene: TRBV19; CDR3 protein: CASSWTSGSGYEQFF; CDR3 DNA: TGTGCCAGTAGTTGGACTAGCGGGAGTGGGTATGAGCAGTTCTTC
J gene: TRBJ1-6; D gene: -; clone size: -; V gene: TRBV5-1; CDR3 protein: CASSFFQDSYNSPLHF; CDR3 DNA: TGCGCCAGCAGCTTCTTCCAGGATTCCTATAATTCACCCCTCCACTTT
J gene: TRBJ2-4; D gene: -; clone size: -; V gene: TRBV19; CDR3 protein: CASSSTGRAKNIQYF; CDR3 DNA: TGTGCCAGTAGTTCAACAGGGAGAGCCAAAAACATTCAGTACTTC
J gene: TRBJ2-2; D gene: -; clone size: -; V gene: TRBV6-5; CDR3 protein: CASSGWQAGELFF; CDR3 DNA: TGTGCCAGCAGCGGGTGGCAGGCCGGGGAGCTGTTTTTT
J gene: TRBJ2-5; D gene: -; clone size: -; V gene: TRBV5-4; CDR3 protein: CASSLTTKGETQYF; CDR3 DNA: TGTGCCAGCAGTTTGACGACTAAAGGCGAGACCCAGTACTTC
J gene: TRBJ1-1; D gene: -; clone size: -; V gene: TRBV20-1; CDR3 protein: CSAGGHTEAFF; CDR3 DNA: TGCAGTGCAGGGGGGCACACTGAAGCTTTCTTT
J gene: TRBJ1-1; D gene: TRBD1; clone size: once; V gene: TRBV11-3; CDR3 protein: CASSPQGDTEAFF; CDR3 DNA: TGTGCCAGCAGCCCTCAGGGGGACACTGAAGCTTTCTTT
J gene: TRBJ1-6; D gene: -; clone size: -; V gene: TRBV24-1; CDR3 protein: CATSESQDNSPLHF; CDR3 DNA: TGTGCCACCAGTGAGAGTCAGGATAATTCACCCCTCCACTTT
J gene: TRBJ2-3; D gene: -; clone size: -; V gene: TRBV11-3; CDR3 protein: CASSLRRTDTQYF; CDR3 DNA: TGTGCCAGCAGCTTAAGAAGGACAGATACGCAGTATTTT
J gene: TRBJ2-1; D gene: -; clone size: -; V gene: TRBV19; CDR3 protein: CASGTFNEQFF; CDR3 DNA: TGTGCCAGCGGGACTTTCAATGAGCAGTTCTTC
J gene: TRBJ1-1; D gene: -; clone size: -; V gene: TRBV11-2; CDR3 protein: CASSLSTGNTEAFF; CDR3 DNA: TGTGCCAGCAGCTTAAGTACGGGAAACACTGAAGCTTTCTTT
J gene: TRBJ2-1; D gene: TRBD2; clone size: -; V gene: TRBV15; CDR3 protein: CATSRGLAGDNEQFF; CDR3 DNA: TGTGCCACCAGCAGAGGCCTAGCGGGAGACAATGAGCAGTTCTTC
J gene: TRBJ2-4; D gene: -; clone size: -; V gene: TRBV19; CDR3 protein: CASSIDLWRGTKNIQYF; CDR3 DNA: TGTGCCAGTAGTATAGATCTATGGAGGGGGACCAAAAACATTCAGTACTTC
J gene: TRBJ1-2; D gene: TRBD1; clone size: -; V gene: TRBV7-9; CDR3 protein: CASSLGQGPYGYTF; CDR3 DNA: TGTGCCAGCAGCTTAGGACAGGGTCCTTATGGCTACACCTTC
J gene: TRBJ2-1; D gene: TRBD1; clone size: -; V gene: TRBV5-4; CDR3 protein: CASSLGGGQVNEQFF; CDR3 DNA: TGTGCCAGCAGCTTGGGAGGCGGACAGGTCAATGAGCAGTTCTTC
J gene: TRBJ1-3; D gene: -; clone size: -; V gene: TRBV21-1; CDR3 protein: CASRRDEGAGNTIYF; CDR3 DNA: TGTGCCAGCCGGCGTGATGAGGGGGCTGGAAACACCATATATTTT
J gene: TRBJ1-2; D gene: -; clone size: -; V gene: TRBV15; CDR3 protein: CATSREFGRTGGYGYTF; CDR3 DNA: TGTGCCACCAGCAGAGAGTTTGGAAGGACCGGTGGCTATGGCTACACCTTC
J gene: TRBJ1-2; D gene: TRBD1; clone size: -; V gene: TRBV27; CDR3 protein: CASSLSLQGEGYTF; CDR3 DNA: TGTGCCAGCAGTTTATCGCTCCAGGGGGAAGGCTACACCTTC
J gene: TRBJ2-7; D gene: -; clone size: -; V gene: TRBV2; CDR3 protein: CASSTSGYEQYF; CDR3 DNA: TGTGCCAGCAGTACGAGCGGATACGAGCAGTACTTC
J gene: TRBJ1-1; D gene: TRBD1; clone size: -; V gene: TRBV28; CDR3 protein: CASSPGTGSFEAFF; CDR3 DNA: TGTGCCAGCAGTCCCGGGACAGGGTCATTTGAAGCTTTCTTT
J gene: TRBJ1-2; D gene: TRBD1; clone size: -; V gene: TRBV6-6; CDR3 protein: CASSLGGTVTNYGYTF; CDR3 DNA: TGTGCCAGCAGCCTGGGCGGGACAGTAACTAACTATGGCTACACCTTC
J gene: TRBJ2-1; D gene: -; clone size: -; V gene: TRBV6-6; CDR3 protein: CASSSTRSPDNEQFF; CDR3 DNA: TGTGCCAGCAGTTCCACTCGGAGTCCGGACAATGAGCAGTTCTTC
J gene: TRBJ1-2; D gene: -; clone size: -; V gene: TRBV4-1; CDR3 protein: CASSQVRTEDPYGYTF; CDR3 DNA: TGCGCCAGCAGCCAAGTAAGGACAGAGGATCCCTATGGCTACACCTTC
J gene: TRBJ2-3; D gene: -; clone size: -; V gene: TRBV11-3; CDR3 protein: CASSWCDRTVPCTDTQYF; CDR3 DNA: TGTGCCAGCAGCTGGTGCGACAGGACGGTTCCCTGCACAGATACGCAGTATTTT
J gene: TRBJ1-1; D gene: -; clone size: -; V gene: TRBV28; CDR3 protein: CASSLGSEAFF; CDR3 DNA: TGTGCCAGCAGTTTGGGGAGTGAAGCTTTCTTT
J gene: TRBJ2-2; D gene: TRBD2; clone size: -; V gene: TRBV19; CDR3 protein: CASHAAGAGELFF; CDR3 DNA: TGTGCCAGTCACGCCGCGGGAGCGGGGGAGCTGTTTTTT
J gene: TRBJ1-1; D gene: -; clone size: -; V gene: TRBV6-5; CDR3 protein: CASRDPTPNTEAFF; CDR3 DNA: TGTGCCAGCAGAGATCCGACACCCAACACTGAAGCTTTCTTT
J gene: TRBJ2-7; D gene: TRBD2; clone size: -; V gene: TRBV24-1; CDR3 protein: CATSDATSGVQYF; CDR3 DNA: TGTGCCACCAGTGATGCGACTAGCGGGGTGCAGTACTTC
J gene: TRBJ1-5; D gene: -; clone size: -; V gene: TRBV7-8; CDR3 protein: CASTPWEGWPQHF; CDR3 DNA: TGTGCCAGCACCCCTTGGGAGGGCTGGCCCCAGCATTTT
J gene: TRBJ1-2; D gene: TRBD1; clone size: -; V gene: TRBV12-3/TRBV12-4; CDR3 protein: CASIWDRKDGYTF; CDR3 DNA: TGTGCCAGCATTTGGGACAGGAAGGATGGCTACACCTTC
J gene: TRBJ1-1; D gene: -; clone size: -; V gene: TRBV7-9; CDR3 protein: CASSLGRFNTEAFF; CDR3 DNA: TGTGCCAGCAGCCTGGGACGGTTTAACACTGAAGCTTTCTTT
J gene: TRBJ1-2; D gene: -; clone size: -; V gene: TRBV30; CDR3 protein: CAWSFGNSYGYTF; CDR3 DNA: TGTGCCTGGAGTTTTGGGAACAGCTATGGCTACACCTTC
J gene: TRBJ2-5; D gene: TRBD1; clone size: -; V gene: TRBV19; CDR3 protein: CASSTLSDRDQETQYF; CDR3 DNA: TGTGCCAGTAGTACCCTTAGTGACAGGGACCAAGAGACCCAGTACTTC